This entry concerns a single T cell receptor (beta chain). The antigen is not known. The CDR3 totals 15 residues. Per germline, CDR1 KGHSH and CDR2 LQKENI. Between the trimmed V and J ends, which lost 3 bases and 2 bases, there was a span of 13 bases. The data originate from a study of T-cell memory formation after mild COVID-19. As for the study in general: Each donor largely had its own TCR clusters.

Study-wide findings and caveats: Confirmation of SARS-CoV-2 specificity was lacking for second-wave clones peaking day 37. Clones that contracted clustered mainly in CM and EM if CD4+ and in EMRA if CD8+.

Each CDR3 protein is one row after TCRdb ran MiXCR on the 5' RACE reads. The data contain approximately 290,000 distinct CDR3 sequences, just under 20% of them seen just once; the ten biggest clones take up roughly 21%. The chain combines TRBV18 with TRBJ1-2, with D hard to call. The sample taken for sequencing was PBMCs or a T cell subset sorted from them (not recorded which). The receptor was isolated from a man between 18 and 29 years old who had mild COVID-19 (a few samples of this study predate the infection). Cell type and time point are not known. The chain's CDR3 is CASSPPMMPNYGYTF. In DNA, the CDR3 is TGTGCCAGCTCACCTCCGATGATGCCCAACTATGGCTACACCTTC.